These T cell receptor beta chains were read from a single sample in a study of OX40 agonist ivuxolimab in advanced cancers. Generated by immunoSEQ multiplex PCR, the TCRdb table keeps only in-frame clones and is missing some. Among over 50,000 clones listed, 85% to 95% were seen once. The sequencing used CD4+ or CD8+ T cells sorted from blood, collected in a trial of the OX40 agonist ivuxolimab. These receptors were taken from an adult with an advanced solid tumor such as melanoma, head and neck, liver or kidney cancer. Both conserved end residues are part of each CDR3. Fields, in order: D gene, V gene, clone size, J gene, CDR3 DNA, CDR3 protein. A D gene is named only where the DNA matches it firmly. Size values are once, few and many counts, or a class for expanded clones, and some rows have none.

D: -; V: TRBV6-5; size: -; J: TRBJ2-3; DNA: TGTGCCAGCAGTTACTCGGGAGAGTCAAATACGCAGTATTTT; CDR3: CASSYSGESNTQYF
D: TRBD1; V: TRBV25-1; size: -; J: TRBJ2-2; DNA: TGTGCCAGCAGGGAACAGGGGGCGGAAACCGGGGAGCTGTTTTTT; CDR3: CASREQGAETGELFF
D: TRBD2; V: TRBV7-8; size: -; J: TRBJ2-2; DNA: TGTGCCAGCAGCTTTGGACTAGCGGGAACACCGGGGGAGCTGTTTTTT; CDR3: CASSFGLAGTPGELFF
D: TRBD2; V: TRBV6-8; size: once; J: TRBJ2-5; DNA: TGTGCCAGCAGTTCCAGGACTAGCGGGGGGGTAGAGACCCAGTACTTC; CDR3: CASSSRTSGGVETQYF
D: TRBD2; V: TRBV6-6; size: -; J: TRBJ2-1; DNA: TGTGCCAGCAGTTACGAGGGAGGGCCGAATGAGCAGTTCTTC; CDR3: CASSYEGGPNEQFF
D: TRBD2; V: TRBV14; size: medium-sized; J: TRBJ2-7; DNA: TGTGCCAGCAGCTTCCCGGGACTAGAGAGGCCCGTTTACGAGCAGTACTTC; CDR3: CASSFPGLERPVYEQYF
D: TRBD2; V: TRBV13; size: -; J: TRBJ2-1; DNA: TGTGCCAGCAGCTTAGGGACTAGCCGTTACAATGAGCAGTTCTTC; CDR3: CASSLGTSRYNEQFF
D: -; V: TRBV10-3; size: few; J: TRBJ2-7; DNA: TGTGCCATCAGTGAGATCGCCTACGAGCAGTACTTC; CDR3: CAISEIAYEQYF
D: TRBD1; V: TRBV29-1; size: -; J: TRBJ1-5; DNA: TGCAGCGTTGGATTGCAGGGGGCAATACGCAATCAGCCCCAGCATTTT; CDR3: CSVGLQGAIRNQPQHF
D: TRBD2; V: TRBV6-5; size: -; J: TRBJ2-5; DNA: TGTGCCAGCAGTTACTCTGCGGGGGGGACAGAGACCCAGTACTTC; CDR3: CASSYSAGGTETQYF
D: TRBD1; V: TRBV2; size: -; J: TRBJ2-7; DNA: TGTGCCAGCTGGGACAGGCCCTCCTCCTACGAGCAGTACTTC; CDR3: CASWDRPSSYEQYF
D: -; V: TRBV7-8; size: -; J: TRBJ2-1; DNA: TGTGCCAGCAGCTTGGGTTACAATGAGCAGTTCTTC; CDR3: CASSLGYNEQFF
D: -; V: TRBV9; size: -; J: TRBJ1-2; DNA: TGTGCCAGCAGCGTAGCCCGCGGGGGGAACTATGGCTACACCTTC; CDR3: CASSVARGGNYGYTF
D: TRBD2; V: TRBV7-8; size: -; J: TRBJ2-2; DNA: TGTGCCAGCAGTTTACGGGAGCGGGAGGACACCGGGGAGCTGTTTTTT; CDR3: CASSLREREDTGELFF
D: -; V: TRBV29-1; size: -; J: TRBJ1-1; DNA: TGCAGCGTTGGGGTCAGGAAGGGGGAGGGGACTGAAGCTTTCTTT; CDR3: CSVGVRKGEGTEAFF
D: -; V: TRBV14; size: -; J: TRBJ2-7; DNA: TGTGCCAGCAGCCGAGGAGATAAGTGGTACGAGCAGTACTTC; CDR3: CASSRGDKWYEQYF
D: -; V: TRBV6-5; size: -; J: TRBJ2-3; DNA: TGTGCCAGCAGTTCCTCAGTAGCGACGGCTACAGATACGCAGTATTTT; CDR3: CASSSSVATATDTQYF
D: -; V: TRBV11-2; size: -; J: TRBJ2-5; DNA: TGTGCCAGCAGCACCAAAGAGACCCAGTACTTC; CDR3: CASSTKETQYF
D: TRBD2; V: TRBV7-9; size: -; J: TRBJ2-7; DNA: TGTGCCAGCAGTTTCACTAGCGGGAGAGGCTACGAGCAGTACTTC; CDR3: CASSFTSGRGYEQYF
D: TRBD2; V: TRBV7-9; size: -; J: TRBJ2-3; DNA: TGTGCCAGCAGCCCCGTTAGCGGGAAGGTAGATACGCAGTATTTT; CDR3: CASSPVSGKVDTQYF
D: TRBD1; V: TRBV5-6; size: once; J: TRBJ1-5; DNA: TGTGCCAGCAGCTTCGGACAGGGAAATCAGCCCCAGCATTTT; CDR3: CASSFGQGNQPQHF
D: -; V: TRBV5-4; size: -; J: TRBJ1-1; DNA: TGTGCCAGCAGCTTGGCAGGCAGTATGAACACTGAAGCTTTCTTT; CDR3: CASSLAGSMNTEAFF
D: -; V: TRBV7-9; size: -; J: TRBJ2-3; DNA: TGTGCCAGCAGCTTATTGTTCCGGGAAGCTAGCACAGATACGCAGTATTTT; CDR3: CASSLLFREASTDTQYF
D: -; V: TRBV19; size: -; J: TRBJ2-7; DNA: TGTGCCAGTAGCGCCCTGGCGGGGCCGGGGAAATTCTCCTACGAGCAGTACTTC; CDR3: CASSALAGPGKFSYEQYF
D: TRBD2; V: TRBV18; size: -; J: TRBJ2-3; DNA: TGTGCCAGCTCACCCAGGACTAGCGGCTTCTATCCCGATACGCAGTATTTT; CDR3: CASSPRTSGFYPDTQYF
D: -; V: TRBV4-2; size: -; J: TRBJ2-4; DNA: TGTGCCAGCAGCCAAACCCCCCCACAGGCCGCTACAGCCAAAAACATTCAGTACTTC; CDR3: CASSQTPPQAATAKNIQYF
D: -; V: TRBV20-1; size: -; J: TRBJ2-3; DNA: TGCAGTGCTAGTATGGGAGATACGCAGTATTTT; CDR3: CSASMGDTQYF
D: TRBD1; V: TRBV27; size: -; J: TRBJ2-1; DNA: TGTGCCAGCAGTGTAAGTACAGGGGGTAATGAGCAGTTCTTC; CDR3: CASSVSTGGNEQFF
D: -; V: TRBV7-3; size: -; J: TRBJ2-3; DNA: TGTGCCAGTTCCCAAGGAGCTAGCACAGATACGCAGTATTTT; CDR3: CASSQGASTDTQYF
D: -; V: TRBV5-1; size: -; J: TRBJ2-5; DNA: TGCGCCAGCAGCTTGGGTAAATCTCAAGAGACCCAGTACTTC; CDR3: CASSLGKSQETQYF
D: -; V: TRBV27; size: -; J: TRBJ2-1; DNA: TGTGCCAGCAAAAATGGGGGCCGGGGTTATGAGCAGTTCTTC; CDR3: CASKNGGRGYEQFF
D: -; V: TRBV5-6; size: -; J: TRBJ2-7; DNA: TGTGCCAGCAGCTTTCTGGGGGCCTCCTACGAGCAGTACTTC; CDR3: CASSFLGASYEQYF
D: -; V: TRBV4-1; size: -; J: TRBJ1-1; DNA: TGCGCCAGCAGCCAAGATATGGGGGTAAGCACTGAAGCTTTCTTT; CDR3: CASSQDMGVSTEAFF
D: -; V: TRBV2; size: -; J: TRBJ2-7; DNA: TGTGCCAGCAGTGAGTGGGTTGACCGCTCCTACGAGCAGTACTTC; CDR3: CASSEWVDRSYEQYF
D: -; V: TRBV29-1; size: -; J: TRBJ2-1; DNA: TGCAGCGTTTATGGGGAGATTAATGAGCAGTTCTTC; CDR3: CSVYGEINEQFF
D: TRBD2; V: TRBV19; size: once; J: TRBJ2-1; DNA: TGTGCCAGCCGACTAGCGGGTCTAGACAATGAGCAGTTCTTC; CDR3: CASRLAGLDNEQFF
D: -; V: TRBV7-6; size: -; J: TRBJ2-7; DNA: TGTGCCAGCAGCTTGGGCCAGGCGACCTACGAGCAGTACTTC; CDR3: CASSLGQATYEQYF
D: TRBD1; V: TRBV7-2; size: once; J: TRBJ1-1; DNA: TGTGCCAGCAGCTTAGAAACAGGGGGCTACACTGAAGCTTTCTTT; CDR3: CASSLETGGYTEAFF
D: TRBD1; V: TRBV5-4; size: -; J: TRBJ1-2; DNA: TGTGCCAGCAGCTTGGGGACAGGGAACTATGGCTACACCTTC; CDR3: CASSLGTGNYGYTF
D: -; V: TRBV2; size: once; J: TRBJ2-3; DNA: TGTGCCAGCAGTCTGGCAGCAGATACGCAGTATTTT; CDR3: CASSLAADTQYF
D: -; V: TRBV9; size: -; J: TRBJ2-2; DNA: TGTGCCAGCAGCGTAGACTGGACGGGAGAATTTATCGGGGAGCTGTTTTTT; CDR3: CASSVDWTGEFIGELFF
D: TRBD2; V: TRBV6-5; size: once; J: TRBJ2-3; DNA: TGTGCCAGCAGCTCCGGGGGGGGGATCGCAGATACGCAGTATTTT; CDR3: CASSSGGGIADTQYF
D: -; V: TRBV9; size: -; J: TRBJ2-7; DNA: TGTGCCAGCAGCGTAGGCCAGGGAGCCTACGAGCAGTACTTC; CDR3: CASSVGQGAYEQYF
D: TRBD1; V: TRBV9; size: once; J: TRBJ2-7; DNA: TGTGCCAGCAGCTATGGACAGGGGGAGGACGAGCAGTACTTC; CDR3: CASSYGQGEDEQYF
D: -; V: TRBV5-1; size: -; J: TRBJ1-1; DNA: TGCGCCAGCAGCTTGGATGCGGGGTCCACTGAAGCTTTCTTT; CDR3: CASSLDAGSTEAFF
D: -; V: TRBV11-2; size: -; J: TRBJ2-7; DNA: TGTGCCAGCAGCTTAGTATGGGGCGGCCCTCCGGCCGGCGAGCAGTACTTC; CDR3: CASSLVWGGPPAGEQYF
D: TRBD2; V: TRBV28; size: -; J: TRBJ2-1; DNA: TGTGCCAGCAGGGGACTAGCGGAACACTCCTACAATGAGCAGTTCTTC; CDR3: CASRGLAEHSYNEQFF
D: TRBD2; V: TRBV7-9; size: -; J: TRBJ2-1; DNA: TGTGCCAGCAGCTCGGCGGGGGGTGAGCAGTTCTTC; CDR3: CASSSAGGEQFF
D: -; V: TRBV4-1; size: -; J: TRBJ2-6; DNA: TGCGCCAGCAGCCAAGAAAGGGTAGGCGGTGGGGTCTCTGGGGCCAACGTCCTGACTTTC; CDR3: CASSQERVGGGVSGANVLTF
D: -; V: TRBV5-8; size: -; J: TRBJ1-1; DNA: TGTGCCAGCAGCTTGGGTGAAGTTGGTTTCTTT; CDR3: CASSLGEVGFF
D: TRBD2; V: TRBV29-1; size: -; J: TRBJ2-7; DNA: TGCAGCGTCCTAGCGGGAGTGAATTACGAGCAGTACTTC; CDR3: CSVLAGVNYEQYF
D: -; V: TRBV2; size: -; J: TRBJ1-5; DNA: TGTGCCAGCAGTGGCTACAATCAGCCCCAGCATTTT; CDR3: CASSGYNQPQHF
D: TRBD1; V: TRBV5-6; size: -; J: TRBJ1-4; DNA: TGTGCCAGCAGCGGCCGGGACAGGAGAAATGAAAAACTGTTTTTT; CDR3: CASSGRDRRNEKLFF
D: -; V: TRBV18; size: -; J: TRBJ1-5; DNA: TGTGCCAGCTCACCATCCAGGGACCAGCCCCAGCATTTT; CDR3: CASSPSRDQPQHF